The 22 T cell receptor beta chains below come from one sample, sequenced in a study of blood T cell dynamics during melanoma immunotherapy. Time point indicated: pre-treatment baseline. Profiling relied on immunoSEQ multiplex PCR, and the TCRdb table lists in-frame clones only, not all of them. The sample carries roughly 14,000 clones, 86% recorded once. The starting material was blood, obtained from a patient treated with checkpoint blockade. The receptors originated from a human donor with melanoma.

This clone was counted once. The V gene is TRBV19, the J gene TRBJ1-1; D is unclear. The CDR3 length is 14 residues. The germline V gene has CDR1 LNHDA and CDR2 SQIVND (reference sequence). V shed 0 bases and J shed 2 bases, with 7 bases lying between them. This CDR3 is CASSIDLANTEAFF. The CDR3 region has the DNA TGTGCCAGTAGTATAGATTTGGCCAACACTGAAGCTTTCTTT.

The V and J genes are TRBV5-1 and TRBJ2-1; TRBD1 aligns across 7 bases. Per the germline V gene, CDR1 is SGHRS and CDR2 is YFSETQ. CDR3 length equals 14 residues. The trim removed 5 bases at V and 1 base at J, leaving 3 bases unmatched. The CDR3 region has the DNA TGCGCCAGCAGGGGGACAGAGTCCTACAATGAGCAGTTCTTC. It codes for CASRGTESYNEQFF.

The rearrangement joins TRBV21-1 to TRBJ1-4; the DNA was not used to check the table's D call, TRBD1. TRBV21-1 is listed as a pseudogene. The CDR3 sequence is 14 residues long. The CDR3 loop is CASSKAHRGEKLFF. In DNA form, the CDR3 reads TGTGCCAGCAGCAAAGCGCACAGGGGGGAAAAACTGTTTTTT.

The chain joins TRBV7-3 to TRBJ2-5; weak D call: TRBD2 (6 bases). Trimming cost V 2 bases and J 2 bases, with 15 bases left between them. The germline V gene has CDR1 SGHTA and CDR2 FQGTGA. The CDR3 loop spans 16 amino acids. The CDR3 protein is CASSLGQGGAQETQYF. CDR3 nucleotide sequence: TGTGCCAGCAGCTTAGGTCAGGGAGGAGCTCAAGAGACCCAGTACTTC.

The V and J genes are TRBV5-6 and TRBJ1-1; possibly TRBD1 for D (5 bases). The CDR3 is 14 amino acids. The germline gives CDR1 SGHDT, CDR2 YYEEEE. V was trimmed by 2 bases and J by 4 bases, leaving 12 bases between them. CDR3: CASSFAAGGTEAFF. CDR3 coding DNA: TGTGCCAGCAGCTTTGCCGCGGGGGGCACTGAAGCTTTCTTT.

CDR3 protein: CASSLTGVDVKHF. The CDR3 nucleotides are TGTGCCAGCAGCTTAACAGGGGTGGACGTTAAGCATTTT. The rearrangement links TRBV7-2 to TRBJ1-5; TRBD1 aligns across 7 bases. This CDR3 has 13 amino acids. V shed 2 bases, J shed 14 bases, and the junction held 9 bases outside the gene matches. The germline V gene encodes CDR1 SGHTA and CDR2 FQGNSA.

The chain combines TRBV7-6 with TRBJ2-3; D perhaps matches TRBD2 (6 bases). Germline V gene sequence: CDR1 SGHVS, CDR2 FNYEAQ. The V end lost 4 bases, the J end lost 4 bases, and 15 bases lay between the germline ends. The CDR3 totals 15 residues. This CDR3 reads CASSYEAGRSDTQYF. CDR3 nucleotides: TGTGCCAGCAGCTACGAGGCAGGGAGGTCAGATACGCAGTATTTT.

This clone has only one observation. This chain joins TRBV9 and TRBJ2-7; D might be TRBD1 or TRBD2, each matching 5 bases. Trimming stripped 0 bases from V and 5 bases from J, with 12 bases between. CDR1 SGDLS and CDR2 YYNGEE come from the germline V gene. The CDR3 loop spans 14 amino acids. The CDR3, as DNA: TGTGCCAGCAGCGTAGATGAGGGGTGGGACGAGCAGTACTTC. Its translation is CASSVDEGWDEQYF.

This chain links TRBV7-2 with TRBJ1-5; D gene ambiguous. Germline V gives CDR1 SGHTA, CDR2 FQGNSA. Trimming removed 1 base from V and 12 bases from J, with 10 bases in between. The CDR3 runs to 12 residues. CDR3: CASSLGGSIQHF. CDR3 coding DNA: TGTGCCAGCAGCTTAGGAGGGTCCATCCAGCATTTT.

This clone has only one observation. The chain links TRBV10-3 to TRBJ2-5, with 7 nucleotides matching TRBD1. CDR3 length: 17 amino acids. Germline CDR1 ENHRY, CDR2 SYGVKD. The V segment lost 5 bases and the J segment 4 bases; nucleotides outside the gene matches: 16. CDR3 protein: CAISQGTVTASRETQYF. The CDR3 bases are TGTGCCATCAGTCAGGGGACAGTGACTGCGAGTCGAGAGACCCAGTACTTC.

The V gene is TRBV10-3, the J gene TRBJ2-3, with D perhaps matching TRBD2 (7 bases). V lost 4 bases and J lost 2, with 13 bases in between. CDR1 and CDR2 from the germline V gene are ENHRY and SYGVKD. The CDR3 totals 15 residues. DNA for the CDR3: TGTGCCATCAGTGTCGAGGGGGGGCCCACAGATACGCAGTATTTT. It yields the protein CAISVEGGPTDTQYF.

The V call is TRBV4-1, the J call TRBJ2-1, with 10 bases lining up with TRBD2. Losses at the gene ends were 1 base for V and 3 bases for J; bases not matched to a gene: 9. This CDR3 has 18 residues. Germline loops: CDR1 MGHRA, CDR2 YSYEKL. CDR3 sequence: CASSQGRISGGRYNEQFF. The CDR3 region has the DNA TGCGCCAGCAGCCAAGGTCGAATTAGCGGGGGGCGCTACAATGAGCAGTTCTTC.

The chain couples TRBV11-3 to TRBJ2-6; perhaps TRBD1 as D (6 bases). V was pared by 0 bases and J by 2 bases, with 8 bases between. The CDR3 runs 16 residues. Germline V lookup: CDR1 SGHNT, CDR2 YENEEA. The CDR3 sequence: CASSLDRGPGANVLTF. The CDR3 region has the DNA TGTGCCAGCAGCTTAGACAGGGGCCCTGGGGCCAACGTCCTGACTTTC.

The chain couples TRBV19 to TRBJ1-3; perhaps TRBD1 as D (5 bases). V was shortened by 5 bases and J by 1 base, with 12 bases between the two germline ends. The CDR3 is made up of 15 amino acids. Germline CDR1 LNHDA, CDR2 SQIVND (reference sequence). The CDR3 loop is CASSVSTGSGNTIYF. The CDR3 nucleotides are TGTGCCAGTAGTGTAAGCACAGGATCTGGAAACACCATATATTTT.

The DNA for the CDR3 is TGTGCCAGCTCACCCCCGGAGGGATGGGCTGAAGCTTTCTTT. This encodes CASSPPEGWAEAFF. The gene calls are TRBV18 and TRBJ1-1; D is uncertain. The CDR3 has 14 residues. The V gene's germline CDR1 is KGHSH and CDR2 LQKENI. Deletions cut 3 bases from V and 6 bases from J, with 14 bases between. The full variable domain, completed using reference TRBV18 and TRBJ1-1, is NAGVMQNPRHLVRRRGQEARLRCSPMKGHSHVYWYRQLPEEGLKFMVYLQKENIIDESGMPKERFSAEFPKEGPSILRIQQVVRGDSAAYFCASSPPEGWAEAFFGQGTRLTVV.

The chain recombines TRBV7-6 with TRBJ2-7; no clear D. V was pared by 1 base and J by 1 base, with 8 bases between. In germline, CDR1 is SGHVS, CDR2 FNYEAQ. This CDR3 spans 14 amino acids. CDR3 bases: TGTGCCAGCAGCTTAGATTTCGCATCCTACGAGCAGTACTTC. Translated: CASSLDFASYEQYF.

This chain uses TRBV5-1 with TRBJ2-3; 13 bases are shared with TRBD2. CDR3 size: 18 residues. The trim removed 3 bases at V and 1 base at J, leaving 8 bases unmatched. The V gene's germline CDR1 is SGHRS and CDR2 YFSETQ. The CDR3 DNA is TGCGCCAGCAGCTACTCCGGGACTAGCGGGACGGGCACAGATACGCAGTATTTT. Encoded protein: CASSYSGTSGTGTDTQYF.

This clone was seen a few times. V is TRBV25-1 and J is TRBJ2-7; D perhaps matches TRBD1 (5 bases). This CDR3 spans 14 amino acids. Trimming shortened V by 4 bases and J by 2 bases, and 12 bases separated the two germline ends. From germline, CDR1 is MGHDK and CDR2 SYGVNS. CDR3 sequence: CASSGPTAPYEQYF. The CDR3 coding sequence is TGTGCCAGCAGTGGGCCGACAGCCCCCTACGAGCAGTACTTC.

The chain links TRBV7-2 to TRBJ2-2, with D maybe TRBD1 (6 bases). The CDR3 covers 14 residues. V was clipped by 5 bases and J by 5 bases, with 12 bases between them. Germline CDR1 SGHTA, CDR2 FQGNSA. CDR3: CASSPDRRTGELFF. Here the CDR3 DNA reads TGTGCCAGCAGCCCGGACAGAAGAACCGGGGAGCTGTTTTTT.

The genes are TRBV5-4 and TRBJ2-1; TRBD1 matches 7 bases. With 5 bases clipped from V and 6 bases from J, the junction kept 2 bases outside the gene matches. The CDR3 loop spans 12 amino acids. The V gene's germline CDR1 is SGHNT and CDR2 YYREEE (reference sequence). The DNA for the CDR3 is TGTGCCAGCAGTTGGGACAGCAATGAGCAGTTCTTC. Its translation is CASSWDSNEQFF.

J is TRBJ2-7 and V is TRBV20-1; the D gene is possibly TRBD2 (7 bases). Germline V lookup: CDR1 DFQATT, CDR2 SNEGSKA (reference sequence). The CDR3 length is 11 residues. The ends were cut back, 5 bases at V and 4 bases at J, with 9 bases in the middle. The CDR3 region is CSAAGAYEQYF. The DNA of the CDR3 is TGCAGTGCTGCGGGGGCATACGAGCAGTACTTC.

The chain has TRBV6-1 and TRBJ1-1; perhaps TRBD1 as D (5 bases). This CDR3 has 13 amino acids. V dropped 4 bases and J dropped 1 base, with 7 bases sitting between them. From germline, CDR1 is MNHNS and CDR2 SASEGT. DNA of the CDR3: TGTGCCAGCAGTGTGGGGGGGAACACTGAAGCTTTCTTT. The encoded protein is CASSVGGNTEAFF.